This TCR beta chain was sequenced in a study of blood T cell repertoires in COVID-19. Across the whole study: Researchers got acute and convalescent COVID-19 samples from the United States, Italy and Spain. Sources were T cells, B-cell-depleted T cells, or PBMCs; the material itself was cDNA or gDNA.

In the original workflow: Quantification of nucleated cells was approximated via reference gene primer amplification. This table comes from immunoSEQ multiplex PCR, and its TCRdb copy is limited to in-frame clones, with some not included. That table is the source of V, J and clone size, and D and trimming were worked out from the DNA. Of approximately 99,000 clones in the sample, roughly 84% were seen once. CDR3 length equals 11 residues. V was trimmed by 4 bases and J by 7 bases, leaving 7 bases between them. CDR1 and CDR2 (germline): SNHLY, FYNNEI. This TCR was sampled from a man aged 65 to 79 with active or convalescent COVID-19. The rearrangement uses TRBV2 and TRBJ1-1; possibly TRBD1 for D (5 bases). Material: peripheral blood. CDR3 region: CASSVTGEAFF. The CDR3 DNA reads as TGTGCCAGCAGTGTAACAGGTGAAGCTTTCTTT.